Given below is one T cell receptor (beta chain) in context. The antigen remains unidentified. The data originate from a study of blood T cells in healthy people across ages. Study-level information: Roughly one uniquely barcoded beta molecule per two T cells was captured.

Broader study findings: When set beside aged donors, long-lived donors presented more naive CD4+ cells and higher diversity. Roughly linear age-related decline in beta diversity appeared, significant by age around 36.

Next came a second PCR, run for roughly 7 to 12 cycles, which used a sample-barcoded 5' primer along with a J-beta primer mix. TCRdb reprocessed the 5' RACE reads with MiXCR, giving one entry per CDR3 protein. This sample yields hundreds of thousands of distinct CDR3 sequences, of which more than 20% are seen a single time; roughly 9% belongs to the top ten. CDR3 length: 15 amino acids. Germline loops: CDR1 DFQATT, CDR2 SNEGSKA (reference sequence). J gave up 7 bases and V 6 bases, and 9 bases lay outside the gene matches. Each donor gave 9.5 to 10 milliliters of peripheral blood. A further study also used this sample, focusing on T cells of mothers and their children.

The source is a boy younger than 18 in good health. The chain links TRBV20-1 to TRBJ2-2, with 12 positions matching TRBD2. The source material was blood. The CDR3 reads CSAPLAGGPDGELFF. The CDR3 DNA sequence: TGCAGTGCCCCCCTAGCGGGGGGGCCCGACGGGGAGCTGTTTTTT.